This record covers a single T cell receptor beta chain. As handled by the study authors: Amplification from reference gene primers served as the basis for estimated nucleated cell counts. Profiled with immunoSEQ multiplex PCR; TCRdb holds only in-frame clones, not every one. V, J and clone size are those of that table, while D and trimming were read from the DNA. This table holds 250,000 or so clones, approximately 89% found once. Participants spanned ages about 18 to 100 years and resided in 20 to 30 US areas. Before they entered the study, exposed participants had met a COVID-19 case within 2 weeks. The source of the sample is a study of blood T cell repertoires in COVID-19. The V gene's germline CDR1 is MNHEY and CDR2 SMNVEV (reference sequence). V shed 5 bases and J shed 2 bases, with 17 bases lying between them. This CDR3 region has 16 residues.

The origin of this receptor is a man aged 35-49 years who had been exposed to COVID-19. This chain links TRBV27 with TRBJ2-3, with a tentative D call TRBD2 (6 bases). The sequenced sample consisted of PBMCs or T cells enriched from blood (not recorded which). The DNA of the CDR3 is TGTGCCAGCAGTCTCACGGGACTCCTGAACACAGATACGCAGTATTTT. Protein product: CASSLTGLLNTDTQYF.